This T cell receptor (beta chain) was recovered during a study of technical replicates of blood from several donors (dated by TCRdb to 2017 to 2019). Library construction relied on the immunoSEQ multiplex PCR assay. What TCRdb holds here is the immuneACCESS table cut down to in-frame rearrangements. Part of the clones is not present; checked against another copy, under half of the missing clones reflect an unresolved V gene, and the others are unexplained. Present in this sample are around 90,000 clones, about 93% of which were seen just once. The ten biggest clones cover around 0.24% of the sample. In its sample, this clone was seen once. It lacks a known antigen. There are no base qualities to consult, and no much larger clone falls within one base. Via the germline V gene, CDR1 is SGHDT and CDR2 YYEEEE. Reading from cysteine to phenylalanine, the CDR3 counts 16 amino acids. The CDR3 DNA has 48 bases and is translated from base 1. V lost 0 bases and J lost 4 bases, and the count of bases not matched to a germline gene is 7.

The sample was T cells isolated from PBMCs. Recombination connected TRBV5-6 to TRBJ2-5; TRBD2 agrees with 9 junctional bases. The source of this sequence is a human donor in good health. The CDR3 has the sequence CASSLGLAGGRETQYF. The nucleotide sequence reads TGTGCCAGCAGCTTGGGGCTGGCGGGGGGGAGAGAGACCCAGTACTTC.